These T cell receptor beta chains were read from a single sample in a study of metastatic and nonmetastatic thyroid tumors. TCRdb redid the clone calls on the PCR reads using MiXCR. The data show 25,000 or so clones, approximately 16% seen once. The specimen was blood. These receptors all stem from a female donor with papillary thyroid cancer or a benign thyroid nodule (not recorded which). Some clones in this sample may be carry-over from other donors' samples. The CDR3 runs from the conserved cysteine through the conserved F or W. A D gene is named only where the DNA matches it firmly. Only part of the rows carry a size: once, few, many, or a class if the clone is expanded.

v_call	d_call	j_call	clone_size	cdr3_aa	cdr3_nt
TRBV11-3	.	TRBJ1-4	.	CASSLLDGGHEKLFF	TGTGCCAGCAGCTTATTAGACGGGGGTCATGAAAAACTGTTTTTT
TRBV5-1	.	TRBJ2-5	.	CASRLGGRDQETQYF	TGCGCCAGCAGGCTCGGGGGCCGTGACCAAGAGACCCAGTACTTC
TRBV20-1	.	TRBJ2-5	.	CSAGAPRGGETQYF	TGCAGTGCTGGAGCCCCGAGGGGGGGAGAGACCCAGTACTTC
TRBV12-3/TRBV12-4	TRBD2	TRBJ2-5	.	CASSLRLSGGIHGDTQYF	TGTGCCAGCAGTTTACGACTATCGGGAGGTATTCATGGTGATACCCAGTACTTC
TRBV28	TRBD1	TRBJ1-1	.	CASSPSGDRGFVTEAFF	TGTGCCAGCAGTCCGTCTGGGGACAGGGGGTTTGTCACTGAAGCTTTCTTT
TRBV7-8	TRBD2	TRBJ2-3	many	CASTLWEGRSTDTQYF	TGTGCCAGCACCCTTTGGGAGGGTCGTAGCACAGATACGCAGTATTTT
TRBV3-1	.	TRBJ2-5	.	CASSHAVGTQYF	TGTGCCAGCAGCCATGCCGTAGGGACCCAGTACTTC
TRBV11-2	TRBD2	TRBJ2-3	.	CASSSGGWGRADTQYF	TGTGCCAGCAGCTCTGGGGGATGGGGGAGGGCAGATACGCAGTATTTT
TRBV12-3/TRBV12-4	TRBD1	TRBJ2-7	medium-sized	CASSSDRGLYEQYF	TGTGCCAGCAGTTCGGACAGGGGGCTATACGAGCAGTACTTC
TRBV28	.	TRBJ1-5	.	CASSLRGQQPQNF	TGTGCCAGCAGTTTGAGGGGTCAACAGCCCCAGAATTTT
TRBV20-1	TRBD1	TRBJ1-5	.	CSARGTGDYSNQPQHF	TGCAGTGCTAGAGGGACAGGGGATTATAGCAATCAGCCCCAGCATTTT
TRBV20-1	TRBD2	TRBJ2-3	many	CSADASGYITDTQYF	TGCAGTGCGGATGCTAGCGGGTATATCACAGATACGCAGTATTTT
TRBV11-2	.	TRBJ2-1	.	CASSLGLGWQFF	TGTGCCAGCAGCTTAGGTCTCGGGTGGCAGTTCTTC
TRBV5-1	.	TRBJ1-1	few	CASSLGGTMNTEAFF	TGCGCCAGCAGCTTGGGGGGAACTATGAACACTGAAGCTTTCTTT
TRBV9	TRBD2	TRBJ2-7	many	CASSGSTSGISYEQYF	TGTGCCAGCAGCGGCTCCACTAGCGGGATCTCCTACGAGCAGTACTTC
TRBV24-1	.	TRBJ2-3	many	CATSGPARTDTQYF	TGTGCCACCTCAGGCCCTGCACGCACAGATACGCAGTATTTT
TRBV7-2	.	TRBJ2-7	.	CASSHAVGMAYEQYF	TGTGCCAGCTCCCATGCGGTTGGTATGGCCTACGAGCAGTACTTC
TRBV27	.	TRBJ1-1	few	CASSQTTETNTEDFF	TGTGCCAGCAGTCAGACGACAGAAACGAACACTGAGGATTTCTTT
TRBV5-1	.	TRBJ1-6	.	CASSWDNSPLHF	TGCGCCAGCAGCTGGGATAATTCACCCCTCCACTTT
TRBV19	.	TRBJ1-2	many	CASSTSTGPTYGYTF	TGTGCCAGTAGTACTAGCACAGGACCCACCTATGGCTACACCTTC
TRBV20-1	TRBD2	TRBJ2-1	many	CSATRPLAGGYNEQFF	TGCAGTGCTACACGCCCACTAGCGGGAGGTTACAATGAGCAGTTCTTC
TRBV12-3/TRBV12-4	.	TRBJ1-2	few	CASSLGGLRGYTF	TGTGCCAGCAGCCTAGGGGGTCTGCGTGGCTACACCTTC
TRBV9	TRBD2	TRBJ2-1	many	CASSPIGTSGNKGFF	TGTGCCAGCAGCCCCATCGGGACTAGCGGGAATAAAGGGTTCTTC
TRBV27	.	TRBJ1-1	many	CASRPFRGVSTEAFF	TGTGCCAGCAGACCATTCCGGGGGGTGAGTACTGAAGCTTTCTTT
TRBV20-1	TRBD2	TRBJ2-1	.	CSARGTSGIKNEQFF	TGCAGTGCTAGAGGGACTAGCGGGATTAAAAATGAGCAGTTCTTC
TRBV20-1	.	TRBJ2-1	medium-sized	CSARDFNSYNEQFF	TGCAGTGCTCGGGACTTTAACTCCTACAATGAGCAGTTCTTC
TRBV11-3	TRBD2	TRBJ2-3	many	CASSLGTSGPDTQYF	TGTGCCAGCAGCCTCGGGACTAGCGGGCCTGATACGCAGTATTTT
TRBV5-4	TRBD1	TRBJ1-6	many	CASSLEGAFNSPLHF	TGTGCCAGCAGCTTAGAGGGGGCGTTTAATTCACCCCTCCACTTT
TRBV5-1	.	TRBJ2-6	.	CASSQPMGWANVLTF	TGCGCCAGCAGCCAACCCATGGGTTGGGCCAACGTCCTGACTTTC